Listed below are T cell receptor beta chains from one sample, sequenced in a study of regulatory T cells in long-lasting Graves disease. TCRdb re-derived calls from the multiplex PCR reads in MiXCR, one entry per CDR3 protein. The sample yields roughly 520,000 distinct CDR3 sequences, around 12% seen once. In addition, the sample was reused for a study of T cells in Graves' hyperthyroidism and ophthalmopathy.

The sequencing here drew on peripheral blood mononuclear cells (PBMCs), taken at new diagnosis, from a patient treated with antithyroid drugs. These TCRs come from a woman under 40 with Graves disease. The CDR3 runs from the conserved cysteine through the conserved F or W. Each record gives: V gene, D gene, clone size, J gene, CDR3 DNA, CDR3 protein. The D gene is left open where the match is weak. Rows may omit the clone size; those that give it use once, few, many or a size class.

V: TRBV2
D: .
size: many
J: TRBJ1-4
DNA: TGTGCCAGCAGTAAAACACCACAGCGTGAAAAACTGTTTTTT
CDR3: CASSKTPQREKLFF

V: TRBV7-9
D: TRBD2
size: few
J: TRBJ2-3
DNA: TGTGCCAGCAGCATATCTAGCGGGATCTTACCTCAAAACACAGATACGCAGTATTTT
CDR3: CASSISSGILPQNTDTQYF

V: TRBV7-2
D: TRBD1
size: many
J: TRBJ2-7
DNA: TGTGCCAGCAGCTTTGACAGGGTCCCCTACGAGCAGTACTTC
CDR3: CASSFDRVPYEQYF

V: TRBV7-2
D: .
size: many
J: TRBJ2-5
DNA: TGTGCCAGCAGCCTCGGCCGGGTACAACAAGAGACCCAGTACTTC
CDR3: CASSLGRVQQETQYF

V: TRBV24-1
D: TRBD2
size: many
J: TRBJ2-2
DNA: TGTGCCACCAGTGATAGGACTAGCGGGATTAACACCGGGGAGCTGTTTTTT
CDR3: CATSDRTSGINTGELFF

V: TRBV7-9
D: .
size: many
J: TRBJ2-1
DNA: TGTGCCAGCAGCTTAAGGCTAGATGATTCTGAGCAGTTCTTC
CDR3: CASSLRLDDSEQFF

V: TRBV12-3/TRBV12-4
D: TRBD1
size: many
J: TRBJ1-4
DNA: TGTGCCAGCCACCCCGGGACAGGGTATCCTGAAAAACTGTTTTTT
CDR3: CASHPGTGYPEKLFF

V: TRBV18
D: .
size: many
J: TRBJ2-7
DNA: TGTGCCAGCTCACCACCAAGGGGTACATACGAGCAGTACTTC
CDR3: CASSPPRGTYEQYF

V: TRBV5-1
D: .
size: few
J: TRBJ1-1
DNA: TGCGCCAGCAGCTCCCTCACCCGGGAGGACACTGAAGCTTTCTTT
CDR3: CASSSLTREDTEAFF

V: TRBV20-1
D: .
size: many
J: TRBJ2-7
DNA: TGCAGTGCTAGTTTCAAGGCAGGGCGGAGGGAGCAGTACTTC
CDR3: CSASFKAGRREQYF

V: TRBV24-1
D: TRBD2
size: .
J: TRBJ2-1
DNA: TGTGCCACCAGGGCTAGCGGGAGGGCCTTGAATGAGCAGTTCTTC
CDR3: CATRASGRALNEQFF

V: TRBV5-1
D: TRBD2
size: .
J: TRBJ2-5
DNA: TGCGCCAGCAGCCCCGGGACTAGCGGGAGGCTCGGGGAGGAGACCCAGTACTTC
CDR3: CASSPGTSGRLGEETQYF

V: TRBV7-2
D: .
size: many
J: TRBJ2-7
DNA: TGTGCCAGCAGCCCTAACGGGGTACACGAGCAGTACTTC
CDR3: CASSPNGVHEQYF

V: TRBV28
D: TRBD2
size: many
J: TRBJ2-1
DNA: TGTGCCAGCAGTTCGAATTCGGGACTAGTAGGCAGCGGTGAGCAGTTCTTC
CDR3: CASSSNSGLVGSGEQFF

V: TRBV12-3/TRBV12-4
D: .
size: many
J: TRBJ1-5
DNA: TGTGCCAGCAGTGAAGCGTCGAGGGATCAGCCCCAGCATTTT
CDR3: CASSEASRDQPQHF